This T cell receptor (beta chain) was recovered during a study of Graves' ophthalmopathy and Graves' hyperthyroidism. Findings of the study overall: The model predicted ophthalmopathy progression with about 69% sensitivity and approximately 72% specificity. Also, most clonotypes expanded in the thyroid above 0.001 frequency appeared in blood.

Amplification targeted the TCR beta CDR3 regions, with RNA transcripts as the source material. Scientists carried out first-round RT-PCR using HTBI primers and then a second-round multiplex PCR. MiXCR was run by TCRdb on the multiplex PCR reads, yielding one entry per CDR3 protein. Of some 750,000 distinct CDR3 sequences listed, roughly 41% are singletons. This clonotype has only one observation. Antigen specificity is unknown. V was pared by 3 bases and J by 5 bases, with 4 bases of the junction left unmatched. The germline V gene has CDR1 SGHTA and CDR2 FQGTGA. CDR3 size: 14 residues. Excluded: other autoimmune disease, uncontrolled infection, pregnancy or lactation.

Sequenced sample: peripheral blood. The V call is TRBV7-3, the J call TRBJ2-7; 10 bases match TRBD1. The receptor's source is an adult man with Graves' ophthalmopathy. In DNA, the CDR3 is TGTGCCAGCAGCTTTGAGGGACAGGGGAACGAGCAGTACTTC. It is translated as CASSFEGQGNEQYF.